Below are 29 T cell receptor beta chains sequenced from a single sample in a study of shared clonotypes between healthy human individuals. Data came from immunoSEQ multiplex PCR; TCRdb stores just in-frame clones and leaves some out. The sample records 2,100,000 or so clones, under 97% being singletons. The source material was naive CD4+ T cells sorted from blood. Subset here: CD45RA+ positively selected. The source of these receptors is a man aged 18 to 29 in good health.

The chain combines TRBV4-1 with TRBJ2-7, with TRBD2 identical over 11 bases. Per the germline V gene, CDR1 is MGHRA and CDR2 is YSYEKL. Unmatched junction bases numbered 6, after V lost 4 bases and J lost 1 base. This CDR3 region has 16 residues. This chain's CDR3 is CASSRGLAERSYEQYF. CDR3 DNA sequence: TGCGCCAGCAGCCGGGGACTAGCGGAGAGATCCTACGAGCAGTACTTC.

The chain links TRBV5-1 to TRBJ2-3; 10 nucleotides line up with TRBD2. The germline V gene encodes CDR1 SGHRS and CDR2 YFSETQ. The CDR3 totals 16 residues. V was pared by 4 bases and J by 6 bases, with 11 bases of the junction left unmatched. The CDR3 DNA sequence: TGCGCCAGCAGCGTTCGGCCTAGCGGGAGTGAGGATACGCAGTATTTT. Translated, it gives CASSVRPSGSEDTQYF.

Regarding this clone: At one end, the junction sequence differs from germline, possibly due to a read error. Written as DNA, the CDR3 is TGTGCCAGCAGTTACTCCCCAGGGGGGGTGGGCTTT. Protein sequence: CASSYSPGGVGF. This chain connects TRBV6-6 to TRBJ1-1; TRBD1 matches at 7 bases. Germline CDR1 and CDR2: MNHNY and SVGAGI (reference sequence). CDR3 length: 12 residues.

The chain combines TRBV28 with TRBJ2-4; D remains ambiguous. Germline CDR1 reads MDHEN; CDR2 reads SYDVKM. The CDR3 is 14 residues long. V lost 3 bases and J 7 bases, leaving 13 bases between the germline ends. The CDR3 sequence is CASSLGLGSNIQYF. The CDR3 DNA reads as TGTGCCAGCAGTTTGGGCCTGGGCAGCAACATTCAGTACTTC. The full variable domain, completed using reference TRBV28 and TRBJ2-4, is DVKVTQSSRYLVKRTGEKVFLECVQDMDHENMFWYRQDPGLGLRLIYFSYDVKMKEKGDIPEGYSVSREKKERFSLILESASTNQTSMYLCASSLGLGSNIQYFGAGTRLSVL.

The genes are TRBV10-3 and TRBJ1-5, with D perhaps matching TRBD1 (6 bases). The CDR3 spans 15 residues. Germline CDR1 is ENHRY and CDR2 is SYGVKD. V shed 3 bases and J shed 3 bases, with 12 bases lying between them. The chain's CDR3 is CAISEQGRTNQPQHF. The CDR3 nucleotides read TGTGCCATCAGTGAACAGGGAAGGACCAATCAGCCCCAGCATTTT.

CDR3 loop: CATSRVHTGELFF. The DNA of the CDR3 is TGTGCCACCAGCAGAGTGCACACCGGGGAGCTGTTTTTT. The gene calls are TRBV15 and TRBJ2-2; unclear D gene. The CDR3 is 13 amino acids. Germline CDR1 is LNHNV and CDR2 is YYDKDF (reference sequence). The germline V and J ends were trimmed by 1 base and 3 bases, with 3 bases remaining between them.

This sequence joins TRBV5-1 and TRBJ1-4; no clear D. Germline V CDR1 and CDR2: SGHRS, YFSETQ. This CDR3 contains 13 residues. Trimming cost V 5 bases and J 3 bases, with 8 bases left between them. This CDR3 reads CASRTTPNEKLFF. In DNA, the CDR3 is TGCGCCAGCAGGACAACGCCTAATGAAAAACTGTTTTTT. Based on the CDR3 plus reference TRBV5-1 and TRBJ1-4, the full variable domain is KAGVTQTPRYLIKTRGQQVTLSCSPISGHRSVSWYQQTPGQGLQFLFEYFSETQRNKGNFPGRFSGRQFSNSRSEMNVSTLELGDSALYLCASRTTPNEKLFFGSGTQLSVL.

The rearrangement joins TRBV29-1 to TRBJ2-3; 12 bases align to TRBD2. V lost 6 bases, J lost 5 bases, and 3 bases stayed unmatched. Per germline, CDR1 SQVTM and CDR2 ANQGSEA. CDR3 length: 13 amino acids. For the CDR3, the DNA is TGCAGCGTGAGGACTAGCGGGAAAGATACGCAGTATTTT. Protein product: CSVRTSGKDTQYF.

CDR3 sequence reads: CAWSGTVQGEQYF. CDR3 coding DNA: TGTGCCTGGAGTGGGACAGTTCAAGGCGAGCAGTACTTC. The V call is TRBV30, the J call TRBJ2-7, with D perhaps TRBD1 (6 bases). The CDR3 runs to 13 residues. Per germline, CDR1 GTSNPN and CDR2 SVGIG (reference sequence). Deletions cut 1 base from V and 6 bases from J, with 13 bases between.

As to this clone: This sample includes further DNA sequences coding for the same CDR3. The rearrangement uses TRBV11-3 and TRBJ1-1; D is unclear. Germline V gene sequence: CDR1 SGHNT, CDR2 YENEEA. With 3 bases removed from V and 4 bases from J, the gap between germline ends came to 9 bases. The CDR3 spans 13 residues. The CDR3 DNA reads TGTGCCAGCAGCTTGGGGAGCTCCACTGAAGCTTTCTTT. Translation gives CASSLGSSTEAFF.

The chain couples TRBV6-1 to TRBJ2-1, with 11 bases identical to TRBD2. The germline V gene encodes CDR1 MNHNS and CDR2 SASEGT. The V segment lost 4 bases and the J segment 0 bases; nucleotides outside the gene matches: 5. The CDR3 has 17 amino acids. The CDR3 DNA is TGTGCCAGCAGTGTTGTAGCGGGGGGGCCCTCCTACAATGAGCAGTTCTTC. Translation gives CASSVVAGGPSYNEQFF.

The chain couples TRBV11-2 to TRBJ1-3; D remains ambiguous. Looked up from germline, CDR1 is SGHAT and CDR2 is FQNNGV. This CDR3 contains 13 residues. V was clipped by 5 bases and J by 2 bases, with 7 bases between them. The CDR3 protein is CASSVLAGNTIYF. As DNA, the CDR3 is TGTGCCAGCAGCGTTTTAGCTGGAAACACCATATATTTT.

V gene TRBV5-4 combines with J gene TRBJ2-2; TRBD2 matches at 12 bases. Germline assignment: CDR1 SGHNT and CDR2 YYREEE (reference sequence). The CDR3 totals 18 residues. V lost 4 bases and J lost 5; bases outside the gene matches: 12. The CDR3 nucleotides read TGTGCCAGCAGCCGCCTTTCTAGCGGGAGGGCGGGAACCGGGGAGCTGTTTTTT. It translates to CASSRLSSGRAGTGELFF.

The chain uses TRBV7-9 and TRBJ1-4; D remains ambiguous. There are 14 residues in the CDR3. Germline values: CDR1 SEHNR, CDR2 FQNEAQ (reference sequence). Trimming left V 3 bases short and J 0 bases short, with 5 bases between. DNA of the CDR3: TGTGCCAGCAGCTTTGATGCAACTAATGAAAAACTGTTTTTT. Its translation: CASSFDATNEKLFF.

V gene TRBV30 combines with J gene TRBJ2-5; possible D gene TRBD1, 5 bases. The CDR3 contains 12 residues. CDR1 GTSNPN and CDR2 SVGIG come from the germline V gene (reference sequence). The ends were cut back, 1 base at V and 2 bases at J, with 5 bases in the middle. The CDR3 DNA is TGTGCCTGGAGTGGACAGCAAGAGACCCAGTACTTC. It encodes CAWSGQQETQYF.

This clone was picked up one time. The chain recombines TRBV5-4 with TRBJ2-3, with unresolved D. The CDR3 has 16 residues. V lost 0 bases and J lost 4, with 15 bases in between. Germline V lookup: CDR1 SGHNT, CDR2 YYREEE (reference sequence). CDR3 DNA: TGTGCCAGCAGCTTGGCCATGGTAGTAGGCTCAGATACGCAGTATTTT. It is translated as CASSLAMVVGSDTQYF.

This chain connects TRBV27 to TRBJ2-5; possibly TRBD2 for D (5 bases). Per the germline V gene, CDR1 is MNHEY and CDR2 is SMNVEV (reference sequence). The germline V and J ends were trimmed by 5 bases and 7 bases, with 8 bases remaining between them. The CDR3 spans 11 residues. The CDR3 loop is CASSARGTQYF. The CDR3 coding sequence is TGTGCCAGCAGTGCCCGGGGGACCCAGTACTTC.

The rearrangement joins TRBV10-3 to TRBJ2-3; a possible D gene is TRBD1 (5 bases). The CDR3 runs to 15 residues. Germline V gene lookup returns CDR1 ENHRY and CDR2 SYGVKD. V dropped 5 bases and J dropped 0 bases, with 12 bases sitting between them. DNA of the CDR3: TGTGCCATCAGTAAGACAGATACTAGCACAGATACGCAGTATTTT. Residues: CAISKTDTSTDTQYF.

The CDR3 here is CASSFDSGANVLTF. CDR3 nucleotides: TGTGCCAGCAGCTTTGACTCTGGGGCCAACGTCCTGACTTTC. This chain connects TRBV5-4 to TRBJ2-6; D call uncertain. There are 14 residues in the CDR3. Trimming stripped 2 bases from V and 0 bases from J, with 3 bases between. Germline V lookup: CDR1 SGHNT, CDR2 YYREEE (reference sequence).

The chain is built from TRBV19 and TRBJ1-3, with D unclear. Trimming took off 6 bases at V and 1 base at J, with 16 bases between the two ends. This CDR3 contains 16 residues. The germline V gene has CDR1 LNHDA and CDR2 SQIVND (reference sequence). The CDR3: CASRNEARLSGNTIYF. CDR3 in DNA: TGTGCCAGTAGGAATGAGGCGCGGCTATCTGGAAACACCATATATTTT.

The rearrangement uses TRBV5-6 and TRBJ2-5, with no clear D. This CDR3 is built from 13 residues. Trimming stripped 1 base from V and 5 bases from J, with 9 bases between. Germline CDR1 SGHDT, CDR2 YYEEEE. In DNA, the CDR3 is TGTGCCAGCAGCTTGACCCCTCTGGAGACCCAGTACTTC. It is translated as CASSLTPLETQYF.

The gene calls are TRBV4-1 and TRBJ1-5; a possible D gene is TRBD1 (5 bases). The CDR3 length is 14 residues. The germline V gene encodes CDR1 MGHRA and CDR2 YSYEKL. V gave up 5 bases and J gave up 3 bases, with 11 bases separating them. The CDR3 region has the DNA TGCGCCAGCAGCGAAGGGACGTCCAATCAGCCCCAGCATTTT. Its translation: CASSEGTSNQPQHF.

The V gene is TRBV6-5, the J gene TRBJ1-2; TRBD1 might be the D (6 bases). This CDR3 comprises 14 residues. The V gene's germline CDR1 is MNHEY and CDR2 SVGAGI. The V end lost 5 bases, the J end lost 5 bases, and 15 bases lay between the germline ends. This CDR3 reads CASSRQGLGYGYTF. CDR3 DNA: TGTGCCAGCAGTCGCCAGGGGCTGGGGTATGGCTACACCTTC.

The chain has TRBV19 and TRBJ2-1, with 8 bases aligning to TRBD1. Looked up from germline, CDR1 is LNHDA and CDR2 is SQIVND (reference sequence). V trimming: 4 bases; J trimming: 8 bases; junction bases outside the gene matches: 7. The CDR3 contains 14 residues. The CDR3 bases are TGTGCCAGTAGTAGGACAGGGACGAGGGATGAGCAGTTCTTC. The encoded protein is CASSRTGTRDEQFF.

The chain recombines TRBV2 with TRBJ2-2, with D possibly being TRBD1 or TRBD2 (5 bases each). V was pared by 4 bases and J by 7 bases, with 13 bases between. The CDR3 extends over 14 amino acids. CDR1 is SNHLY, CDR2 FYNNEI, per germline. The CDR3 coding sequence is TGTGCCAGCAGTGTGGCAGGGACGAACGGGGAGCTGTTTTTT. Amino acid sequence: CASSVAGTNGELFF.

The chain links TRBV30 to TRBJ2-7; D possibly corresponds to TRBD2 (5 bases). Germline V lookup: CDR1 GTSNPN, CDR2 SVGIG (reference sequence). V lost 5 bases to trimming and J lost 2 bases, with 19 bases between them. The CDR3 is 15 residues long. The CDR3 nucleotides read TGTGCCTGGGATTCACGGGGTGCGACTCCCTACGAGCAGTACTTC. This codes for CAWDSRGATPYEQYF.

This clone turned up a few times. The chain couples TRBV28 to TRBJ1-6; D is ambiguous. Trimming stripped 4 bases from V and 15 bases from J, with 13 bases between. This CDR3 region has 12 residues. Per germline, CDR1 MDHEN and CDR2 SYDVKM. CDR3 residues: CASSSPTFGLHF. The CDR3 bases are TGTGCCAGCAGTTCCCCGACCTTTGGCCTCCACTTT.

The V and J genes are TRBV7-2 and TRBJ2-7; TRBD1 matches 11 bases. Germline lookup yields CDR1 SGHTA and CDR2 FQGNSA. This CDR3 is built from 14 residues. V dropped 1 base and J dropped 6; count of bases not matched to a gene: 2. The CDR3 DNA is TGTGCCAGCAGCTTAGGGACAGGGGGCGTCGAGCAGTACTTC. Its protein is CASSLGTGGVEQYF.

The chain is built from TRBV19 and TRBJ1-2; 9 bases agree with TRBD1. This CDR3 has 14 residues. Unmatched junction bases numbered 5, after V lost 5 bases and J lost 4 bases. Germline V gives CDR1 LNHDA, CDR2 SQIVND (reference sequence). Written as DNA, the CDR3 is TGTGCCAGTAGTCGTGGACAGGGGCTCTATGGCTACACCTTC. Translated, it gives CASSRGQGLYGYTF.